One TCR beta chain is described in this entry. Cohort assignment relied on participant-reported clinical history. Recovery among Cohort 3 donors was established by two negative PCRs, clearance, or symptom resolution. The entry originates in a study of blood T cell repertoires in COVID-19. Study overall: COVID-19 samples from acute and convalescent phases originated in the United States, Italy and Spain. T cells, B-cell-depleted T cells, or PBMCs supplied cDNA or gDNA.

Between the trimmed V and J ends, which lost 4 bases and 5 bases, there was a span of 22 bases. CDR1 and CDR2 (germline): SGHRS, YFSETQ. The CDR3 has 16 amino acids. The repertoire was sequenced with immunoSEQ multiplex PCR; TCRdb's copy has only in-frame clones and lacks some. The repertoire holds about 160,000 clones, with 80% as singletons. This TCR was sampled from a woman in her sixties who had recovered from COVID-19. The sample consisted of PBMCs or T cells enriched from blood (not recorded which). J is TRBJ2-7 and V is TRBV5-1; a possible D gene is TRBD2 (6 bases). The CDR3 loop reads CASSRWYGVGGNEQYF. CDR3 DNA: TGCGCCAGCAGCAGGTGGTATGGGGTAGGAGGGAACGAGCAGTACTTC.